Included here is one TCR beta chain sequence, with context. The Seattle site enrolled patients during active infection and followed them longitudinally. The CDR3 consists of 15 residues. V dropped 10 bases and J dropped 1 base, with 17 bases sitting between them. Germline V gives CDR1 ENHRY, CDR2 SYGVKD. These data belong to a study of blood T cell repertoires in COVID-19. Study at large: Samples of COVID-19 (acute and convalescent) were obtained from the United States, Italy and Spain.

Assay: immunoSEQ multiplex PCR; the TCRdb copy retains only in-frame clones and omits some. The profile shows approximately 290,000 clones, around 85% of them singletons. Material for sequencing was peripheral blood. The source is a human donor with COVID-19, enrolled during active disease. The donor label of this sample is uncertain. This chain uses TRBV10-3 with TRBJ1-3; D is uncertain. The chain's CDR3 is CATYSTRESGNTIYF. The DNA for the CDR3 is TGTGCCACCTACTCGACGAGGGAATCTGGAAACACCATATATTTT.